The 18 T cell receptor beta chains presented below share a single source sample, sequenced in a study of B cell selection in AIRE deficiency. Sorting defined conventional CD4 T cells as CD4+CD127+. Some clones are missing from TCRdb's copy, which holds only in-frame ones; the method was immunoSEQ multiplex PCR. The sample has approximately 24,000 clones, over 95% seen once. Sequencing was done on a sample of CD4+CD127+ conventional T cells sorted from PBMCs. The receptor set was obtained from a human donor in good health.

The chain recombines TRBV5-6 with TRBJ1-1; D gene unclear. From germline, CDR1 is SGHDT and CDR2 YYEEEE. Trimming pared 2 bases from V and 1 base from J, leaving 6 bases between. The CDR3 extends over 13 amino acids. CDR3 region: CASSFGTNTEAFF. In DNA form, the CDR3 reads TGTGCCAGCAGCTTTGGTACGAACACTGAAGCTTTCTTT.

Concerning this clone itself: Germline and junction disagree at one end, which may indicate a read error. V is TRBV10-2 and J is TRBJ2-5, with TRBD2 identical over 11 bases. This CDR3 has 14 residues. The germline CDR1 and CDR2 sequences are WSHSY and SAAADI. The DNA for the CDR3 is TGCGCCAGCAGTGAGTCGAATAGCGGGGGGGTTAGGCACTTC. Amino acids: CASSESNSGGVRHF.

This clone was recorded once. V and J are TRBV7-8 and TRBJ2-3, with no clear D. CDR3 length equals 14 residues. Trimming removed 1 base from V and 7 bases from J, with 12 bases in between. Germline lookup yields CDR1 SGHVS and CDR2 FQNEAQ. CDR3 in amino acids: CASSLGAGSNTQYF. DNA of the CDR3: TGTGCCAGCAGCTTAGGGGCTGGCTCGAATACGCAGTATTTT.

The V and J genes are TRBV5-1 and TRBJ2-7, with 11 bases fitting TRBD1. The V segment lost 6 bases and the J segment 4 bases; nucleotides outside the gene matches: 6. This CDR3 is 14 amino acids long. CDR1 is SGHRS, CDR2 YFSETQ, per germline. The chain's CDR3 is CASNLGTGGYEQYF. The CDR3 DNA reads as TGCGCCAGCAATCTTGGGACAGGGGGGTACGAGCAGTACTTC.

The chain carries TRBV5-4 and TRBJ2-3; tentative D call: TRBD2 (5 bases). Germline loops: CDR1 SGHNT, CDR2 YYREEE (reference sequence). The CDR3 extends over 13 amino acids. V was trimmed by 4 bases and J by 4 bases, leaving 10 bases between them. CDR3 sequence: CASSGPGADTQYF. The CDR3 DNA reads TGTGCCAGCAGCGGGCCCGGGGCAGATACGCAGTATTTT.

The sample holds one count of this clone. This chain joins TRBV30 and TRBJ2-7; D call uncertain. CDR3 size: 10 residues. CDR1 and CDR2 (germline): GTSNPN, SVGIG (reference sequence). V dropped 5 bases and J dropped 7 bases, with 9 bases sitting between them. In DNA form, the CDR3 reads TGTGCCTGGGGGCATGGAGAGCAGTACTTC. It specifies CAWGHGEQYF.

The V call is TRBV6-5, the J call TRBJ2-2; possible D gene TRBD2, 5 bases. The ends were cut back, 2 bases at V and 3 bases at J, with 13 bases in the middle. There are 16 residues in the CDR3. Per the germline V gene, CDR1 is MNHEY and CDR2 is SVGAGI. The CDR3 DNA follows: TGTGCCAGCAGTTACCCGAGCGGCGGAGACACCGGGGAGCTGTTTTTT. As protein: CASSYPSGGDTGELFF.

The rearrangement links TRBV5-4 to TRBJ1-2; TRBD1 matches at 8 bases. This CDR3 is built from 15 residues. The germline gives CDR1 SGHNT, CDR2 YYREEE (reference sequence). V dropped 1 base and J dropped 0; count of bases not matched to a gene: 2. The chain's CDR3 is CASSLPDRANYGYTF. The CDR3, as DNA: TGTGCCAGCAGCTTGCCGGACAGGGCTAACTATGGCTACACCTTC.

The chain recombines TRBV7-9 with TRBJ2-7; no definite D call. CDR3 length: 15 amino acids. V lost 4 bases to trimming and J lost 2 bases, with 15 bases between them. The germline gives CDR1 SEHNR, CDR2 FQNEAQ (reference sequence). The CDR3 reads CASSSGRALTYEQYF. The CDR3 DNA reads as TGTGCCAGCAGCTCCGGCCGGGCTCTAACCTACGAGCAGTACTTC.

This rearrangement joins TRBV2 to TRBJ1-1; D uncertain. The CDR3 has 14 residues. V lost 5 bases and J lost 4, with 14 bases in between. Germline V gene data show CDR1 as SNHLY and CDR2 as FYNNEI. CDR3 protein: CASSLNGQITEAFF. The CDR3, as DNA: TGTGCCAGCAGTCTAAATGGGCAGATCACTGAAGCTTTCTTT.

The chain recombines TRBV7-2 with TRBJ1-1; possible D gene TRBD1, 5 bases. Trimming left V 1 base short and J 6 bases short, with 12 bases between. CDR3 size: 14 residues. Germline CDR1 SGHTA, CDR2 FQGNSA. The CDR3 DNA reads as TGTGCCAGCAGCTTAGAGGGTTGGGGGGCTGAAGCTTTCTTT. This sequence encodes CASSLEGWGAEAFF.

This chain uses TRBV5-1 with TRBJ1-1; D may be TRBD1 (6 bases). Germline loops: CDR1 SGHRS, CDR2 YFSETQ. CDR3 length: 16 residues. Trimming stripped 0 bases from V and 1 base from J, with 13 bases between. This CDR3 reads CASSLVAGASNTEAFF. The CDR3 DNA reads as TGCGCCAGCAGCTTGGTCGCAGGGGCCTCGAACACTGAAGCTTTCTTT.

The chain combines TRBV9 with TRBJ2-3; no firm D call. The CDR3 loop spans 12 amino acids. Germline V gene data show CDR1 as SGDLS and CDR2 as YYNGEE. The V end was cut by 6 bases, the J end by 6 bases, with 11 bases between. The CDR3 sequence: CASNRVGDTQYF. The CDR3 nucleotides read TGTGCCAGCAATCGCGTGGGGGATACGCAGTATTTT.

CDR3 residues: CASSEDPEPSWNEQFF. CDR3 DNA sequence: TGTGCCAGCAGTGAAGATCCGGAGCCCAGCTGGAATGAGCAGTTCTTC. J is TRBJ2-1 and V is TRBV6-1; the D is unclear. In germline, CDR1 is MNHNS, CDR2 SASEGT. The CDR3 loop spans 16 amino acids. Trimming shortened V by 1 base and J by 7 bases, and 17 bases separated the two germline ends.

This CDR3 reads CASSPGTGKFGYTF. CDR3 in DNA: TGTGCCAGCAGCCCCGGGACAGGGAAATTTGGCTACACCTTC. V and J are TRBV2 and TRBJ1-2; 9 bases match TRBD1. V was clipped by 6 bases and J by 7 bases; unmatched bases: 9. The CDR3 is 14 residues long. Germline values: CDR1 SNHLY, CDR2 FYNNEI.

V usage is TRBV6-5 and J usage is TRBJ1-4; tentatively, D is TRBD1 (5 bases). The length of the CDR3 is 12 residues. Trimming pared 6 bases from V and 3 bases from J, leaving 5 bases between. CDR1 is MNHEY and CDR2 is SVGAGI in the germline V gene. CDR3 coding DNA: TGTGCCAGCAGCAGGGCTAATGAAAAACTGTTTTTT. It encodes CASSRANEKLFF.

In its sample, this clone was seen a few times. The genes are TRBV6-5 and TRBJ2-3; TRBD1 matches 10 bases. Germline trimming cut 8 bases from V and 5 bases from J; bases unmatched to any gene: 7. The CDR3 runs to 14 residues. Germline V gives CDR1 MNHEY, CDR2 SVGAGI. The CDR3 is CASAETGGRDTQYF. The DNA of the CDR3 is TGTGCCAGCGCCGAGACAGGGGGCCGAGATACGCAGTATTTT.

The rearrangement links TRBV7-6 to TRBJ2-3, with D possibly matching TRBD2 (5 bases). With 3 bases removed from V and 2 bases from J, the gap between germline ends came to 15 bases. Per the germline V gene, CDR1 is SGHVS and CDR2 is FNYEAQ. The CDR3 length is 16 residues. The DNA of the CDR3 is TGTGCCAGCAGCTTGGGGAGCGGAGCCTCCACAGATACGCAGTATTTT. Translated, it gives CASSLGSGASTDTQYF.